This T cell receptor beta chain came from a study of cytotoxic CD8 clonotypes in ibrutinib-treated CLL. Profiling relied on immunoSEQ multiplex PCR, and the TCRdb table lists in-frame clones only, not all of them. The table has approximately 45,000 clones, 50% to 80% seen once. Trimming shortened V by 5 bases and J by 1 base, and 14 bases separated the two germline ends. Germline V lookup: CDR1 SGHAT, CDR2 FQNNGV. The CDR3 has 15 amino acids. Notes on this clone: Its matching antigen is unknown.

Study-wide points: Public clonotypes (which were uncommon) either contracted or remained stable on treatment. Sustained-remission patients were sampled at different times than progressing patients were. Whereas clonality rose at ibrutinib response, it declined toward baseline at progression. Baseline clonality was higher than in age-matched healthy donors and moved in step with circulating CD8+ T-cell counts.

V gene TRBV11-2 combines with J gene TRBJ1-1; D is unresolved. The sample was PBMCs, taken after 24 months of ibrutinib treatment. The sequence was obtained from a human donor with chronic lymphocytic leukemia. In DNA form, the CDR3 reads TGTGCCAGCAGCCACTGGACGGCGGGGAACACTGAAGCTTTCTTT. It codes for CASSHWTAGNTEAFF.